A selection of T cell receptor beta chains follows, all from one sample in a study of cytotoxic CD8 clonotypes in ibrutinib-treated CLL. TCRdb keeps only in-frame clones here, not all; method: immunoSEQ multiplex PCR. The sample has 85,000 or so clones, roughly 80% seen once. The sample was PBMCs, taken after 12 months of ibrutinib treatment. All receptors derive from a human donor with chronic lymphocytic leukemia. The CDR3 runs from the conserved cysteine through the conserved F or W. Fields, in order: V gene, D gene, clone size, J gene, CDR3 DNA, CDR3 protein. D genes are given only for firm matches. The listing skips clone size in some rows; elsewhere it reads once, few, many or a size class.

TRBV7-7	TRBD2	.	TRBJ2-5	TGTGCTATCACCGGGACTAGCGGGGCCTGGGGTCAAGAGACCCAGTACTTC	CAITGTSGAWGQETQYF
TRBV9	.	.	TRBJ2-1	TGTGCCAGCAGCGCACAGGACCGCTCCTACAATGAGCAGTTCTTC	CASSAQDRSYNEQFF
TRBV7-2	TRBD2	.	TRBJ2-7	TGTGCCAGCAGCCCAAGCCTAGCGGGGGACGAGCAGTACTTC	CASSPSLAGDEQYF
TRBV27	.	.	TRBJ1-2	TGTGCCAGCAGTTTCCAGGGACGCTATGGCTACACCTTC	CASSFQGRYGYTF
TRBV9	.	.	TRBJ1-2	TGTGCCAGCAGCGAGGGTCCCCAGGGGCCAGGGGATGGCTACACCTTC	CASSEGPQGPGDGYTF
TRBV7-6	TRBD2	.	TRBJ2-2	TGTGCCAGCAGCCCTGGACTAGCTCGAACCGGGGAGCTGTTTTTT	CASSPGLARTGELFF
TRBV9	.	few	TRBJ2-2	TGTGCCAGCAGCGTAGGATGGGGGCCTACCACCGGGGAGCTGTTTTTT	CASSVGWGPTTGELFF
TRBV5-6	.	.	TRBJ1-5	TGTGCCAGCAGCTTGTGGATGCGGGGGCTGGAGCCCCAGCATTTT	CASSLWMRGLEPQHF
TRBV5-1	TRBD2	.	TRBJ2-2	TGCGCCAGCAGCCCGCATGGACTAGCGGGGACCACCGGGGAGCTGTTTTTT	CASSPHGLAGTTGELFF
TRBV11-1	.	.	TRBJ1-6	TGTGCCAGCAGCCCCCGGGGTAACAATTCACCCCTCCACTTT	CASSPRGNNSPLHF
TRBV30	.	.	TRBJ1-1	TGTGCCTGGAGCGCCCGACTGGGGGGTGACACTGAAGCTTTCTTT	CAWSARLGGDTEAFF
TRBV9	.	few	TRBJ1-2	TGTGCCAGCAGCCTAGGGGCCACGGGAGGCGGTGTCTATGGCTACACCTTC	CASSLGATGGGVYGYTF
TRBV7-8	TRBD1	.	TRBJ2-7	TGTGCCAGCAGCTCAAGACCGGGACAGGGTTACGAGCAGTACTTC	CASSSRPGQGYEQYF
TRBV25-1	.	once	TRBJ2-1	TGTGCCAGCAGTGAAGGGGGAGGGGGCTCCTACAATGAGCAGTTCTTC	CASSEGGGGSYNEQFF
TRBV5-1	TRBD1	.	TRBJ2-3	TGCGCCAGCAGCTCCCCCCCAGGGGGCGCAATGGATACGCAGTATTTT	CASSSPPGGAMDTQYF
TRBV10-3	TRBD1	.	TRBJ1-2	TGTGCCGGAACAGGGGGTAGTGTCTATGGCTACACCTTC	CAGTGGSVYGYTF
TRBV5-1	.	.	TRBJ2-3	TGCGCCAGCAGCTTGGCTTCTCGGTTGGGCACAGATACGCAGTATTTT	CASSLASRLGTDTQYF
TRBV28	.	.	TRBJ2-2	TGTGCCAGCAACCTGGGCGGGGCCGGGGAGCTGTTTTTT	CASNLGGAGELFF
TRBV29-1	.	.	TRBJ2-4	TGCAGCGTTGAAGATCTCGTACAGGCCAAAAACATTCAGTACTTC	CSVEDLVQAKNIQYF
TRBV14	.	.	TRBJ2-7	TGTGCCAGCAGCCAAGACGTCCCCGGACCCTACGAGCAGTACTTC	CASSQDVPGPYEQYF
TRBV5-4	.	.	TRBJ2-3	TGTGCCAGCAGCTTAGAAGGGCCGCACGATACGCAGTATTTT	CASSLEGPHDTQYF
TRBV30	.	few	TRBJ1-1	TGTGCCTGGAGTGTAGGTGGGCCGAACACTGAAGCTTTCTTT	CAWSVGGPNTEAFF
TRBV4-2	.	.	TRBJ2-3	TGTGCCAGCAGCCAAGAGTGGGCGGGGCGGAGCACAGATACGCAGTATTTT	CASSQEWAGRSTDTQYF
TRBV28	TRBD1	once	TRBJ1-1	TGTGCCAGCAGTCCCCAGGGGGGGGGCACTGAAGCTTTCTTT	CASSPQGGGTEAFF
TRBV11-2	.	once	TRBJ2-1	TGTGCCAGCAGCATAGGACCAGCTGTTGAGCAGTTCTTC	CASSIGPAVEQFF
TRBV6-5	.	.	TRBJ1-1	TGTGCCAGCAGTTACTCCGGGGGGAACACTGAAGCTTTCTTT	CASSYSGGNTEAFF
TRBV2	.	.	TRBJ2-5	TGTGCCAGCCTCACCGGGGAGACCCAGTACTTC	CASLTGETQYF
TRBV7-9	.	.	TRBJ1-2	TGTGCCAGCAGCCCAAAGACTCTCAACTATGGCTACACCTTC	CASSPKTLNYGYTF
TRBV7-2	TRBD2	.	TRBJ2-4	TGTGCCAGCAGCTTATGGGGCCCCGGCCGGGAGGTTCAGTACTTC	CASSLWGPGREVQYF
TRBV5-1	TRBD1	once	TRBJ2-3	TGCGCCAGCAGCTTGGAGACAGGGGATGGGGATACGCAGTATTTT	CASSLETGDGDTQYF
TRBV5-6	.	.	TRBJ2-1	TGTGCCAGCAGCTTGTTATTCTGGCGGGTCGATGAGCAGTTCTTC	CASSLLFWRVDEQFF
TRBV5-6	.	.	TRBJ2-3	TGTGCCAGCAGCTGGGGGACACCCACAGATACGCAGTATTTT	CASSWGTPTDTQYF
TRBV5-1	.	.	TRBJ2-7	TGCGCCAGCAGCCCGCCGGGGTGGCGTGGGTCCTACGAGCAGTACTTC	CASSPPGWRGSYEQYF
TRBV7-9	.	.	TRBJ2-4	TGTGCCAGCAGCTTGGCCGGGACAATAAACATTCAGTACTTC	CASSLAGTINIQYF
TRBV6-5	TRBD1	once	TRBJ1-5	TGTGCCAGCAGCCGGACAGGGGCCCAGCATTTT	CASSRTGAQHF
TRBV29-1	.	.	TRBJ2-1	TGCAGCGTTGCGGGGGCAACTTTTCTCGGGGAGTTCTTC	CSVAGATFLGEFF
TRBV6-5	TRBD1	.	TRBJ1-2	TGTGCCAGCAGTTACACCCAACGACAGGGCCATGGCTACACCTTC	CASSYTQRQGHGYTF
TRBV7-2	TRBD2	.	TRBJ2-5	TGTGCCAGCAGCTTAGTTCGGGGGAGGGCCTCCGGTGAGACCCAGTACTTC	CASSLVRGRASGETQYF
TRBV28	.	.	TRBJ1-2	TGTGCCAGCAGTCCCCCCGTTTCAATCTATGGCTACACCTTC	CASSPPVSIYGYTF
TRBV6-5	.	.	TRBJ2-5	TGTGCCAGCACCCCTTGGGGGGGGGCGGGGGAGACCCAGTACTTC	CASTPWGGAGETQYF
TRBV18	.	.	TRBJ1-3	TGTGCCAGCTCACCCCGGGAGCAAGCGGCTGGAAACACCATATATTTT	CASSPREQAAGNTIYF